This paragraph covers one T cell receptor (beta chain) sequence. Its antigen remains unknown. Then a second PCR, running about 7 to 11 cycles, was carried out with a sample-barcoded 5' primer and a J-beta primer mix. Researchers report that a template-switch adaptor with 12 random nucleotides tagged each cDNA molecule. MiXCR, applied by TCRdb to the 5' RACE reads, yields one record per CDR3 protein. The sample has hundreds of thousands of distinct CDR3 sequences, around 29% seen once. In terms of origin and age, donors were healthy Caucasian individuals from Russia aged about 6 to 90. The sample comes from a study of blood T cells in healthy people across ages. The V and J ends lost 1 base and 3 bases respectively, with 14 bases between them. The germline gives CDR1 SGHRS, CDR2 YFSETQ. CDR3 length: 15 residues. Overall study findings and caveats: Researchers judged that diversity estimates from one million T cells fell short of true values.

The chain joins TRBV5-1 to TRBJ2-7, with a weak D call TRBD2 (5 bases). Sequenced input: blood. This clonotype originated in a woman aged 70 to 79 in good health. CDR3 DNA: TGCGCCAGCAGCTTGACAGCGGACCCAGTCTACGAGCAGTACTTC. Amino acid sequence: CASSLTADPVYEQYF.